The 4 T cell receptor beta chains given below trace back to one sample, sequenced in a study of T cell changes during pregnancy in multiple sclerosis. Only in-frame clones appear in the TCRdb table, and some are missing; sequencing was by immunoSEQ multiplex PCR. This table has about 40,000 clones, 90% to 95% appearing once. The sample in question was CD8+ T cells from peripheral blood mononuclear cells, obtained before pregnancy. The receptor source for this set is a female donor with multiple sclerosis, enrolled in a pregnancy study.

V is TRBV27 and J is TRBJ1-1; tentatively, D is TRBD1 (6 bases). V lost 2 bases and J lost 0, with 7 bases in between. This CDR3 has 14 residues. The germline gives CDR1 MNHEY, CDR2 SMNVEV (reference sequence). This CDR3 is CASSLGGLNTEAFF. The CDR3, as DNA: TGTGCCAGCAGTTTAGGGGGCTTGAACACTGAAGCTTTCTTT.

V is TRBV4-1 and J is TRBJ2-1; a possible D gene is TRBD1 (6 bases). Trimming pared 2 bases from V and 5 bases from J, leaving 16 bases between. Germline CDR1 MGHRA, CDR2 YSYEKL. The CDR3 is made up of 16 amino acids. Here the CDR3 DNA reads TGCGCCAGCAGCCAATACACGAGTGGGACACACAATGAGCAGTTCTTC. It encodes CASSQYTSGTHNEQFF.

CDR3 loop: CASRPGQGSQEGTGELFF. As DNA, the CDR3 is TGTGCAAGTCGCCCGGGACAGGGGTCCCAGGAGGGCACCGGGGAGCTGTTTTTT. The chain uses TRBV12-2 and TRBJ2-2; TRBD1, the table's D call, was not compared with the DNA. TRBV12-2 is deemed a pseudogene. The CDR3 runs 18 residues.

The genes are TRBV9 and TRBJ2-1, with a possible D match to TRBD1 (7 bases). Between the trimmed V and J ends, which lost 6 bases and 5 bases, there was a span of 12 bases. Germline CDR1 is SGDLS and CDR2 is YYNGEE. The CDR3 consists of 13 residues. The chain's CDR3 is CASTEGADNEQFF. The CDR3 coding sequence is TGTGCCAGCACGGAGGGGGCGGACAATGAGCAGTTCTTC.